Below, one T cell receptor beta chain is given with its context. This clonotype has ten or more counts. It lacks a known antigen. No much larger clone is present one base from it, and per-base qualities are unavailable. Libraries were made using 5' RACE. The run used a NextSeq 500. In the TCR library protocol, unique molecular identifiers were attached to individual cDNA molecules to correct for PCR bias and sequencing error. Both TCR alpha and beta chains were sequenced, and tight co-correlation was observed between alpha and beta sequence abundances in each sample. As for how the authors treated the data: Decombinator V4 was used to perform V gene, J gene and CDR3 annotation of TCR sequences. Expanded TCRs were defined as changing significantly between any two time points under a Poisson model with p below 0.0001. TCR abundances were normalised to the total number of TCRs sequenced per sample and were expressed as counts per million. TRAV1-2 paired with TRAJ12, TRAJ20 or TRAJ33 defined MAIT TCRs, while TRAV10 paired with TRAJ18 defined iNKT TCRs. VDJdb, accessed 1 November 2021, was searched for CMV, EBV and SARS-CoV-2 annotated TCRs, with TCRs annotated for multiple antigens excluded. In-frame beta chains were kept once TCRdb had trimmed the public reads at Q25 with fastp and called clones with MiXCR. Rows merge per CDR3 protein into single entries with the most common DNA and genes. TCRdb assigned the V and J calls; the authors' analysis was not used. This sample holds around 25,000 distinct CDR3 sequences; 4.5% to 7% were observed only once. The top ten constitute 2.4% of the sample.

This specimen belongs to a study of early T cells in non-severe SARS-CoV-2 infection (dated by TCRdb to the early 2020s). Background on the whole study: TCR sequencing used bulk RNA from unsorted whole blood, so alpha and beta chains could not be paired. Summary of the overall study and its limitations: Matching against VDJdb was skewed toward anti-spike CD8 responses, likely underestimated virus-specific expansions, and missed private and CD4 specificities.

A case-control design nested within a healthcare worker cohort in London, UK, was used, with weekly nasopharyngeal swab PCR tests and blood sampling performed. Healthcare workers were recruited between 23 and 31 March 2020, during the week of the UK lockdown, and were followed weekly for up to roughly 16 weeks. Trimming removed 2 bases from V and 5 bases from J, leaving 7 bases between the germline ends. The CDR3 spans 12 residues, from the cysteine through the phenylalanine. This entry keeps only the CDR3 DNA: 36 bases, framed from base 1. CDR1 and CDR2 (SGHRS, YFSETQ) derive from the germline V gene.

Recombination connected TRBV5-1 to TRBJ2-5, with the D segment possibly TRBD1 or TRBD2, each aligning over 5 bases. Specimen: whole blood. This TCR came from an adult who was a healthcare worker with PCR-confirmed SARS-CoV-2 infection or an uninfected control (not recorded which). The CDR3 in this case is CASSFWGETQYF. DNA sequence: TGCGCCAGCAGCTTTTGGGGGGAGACCCAGTACTTC.